This TCR beta chain is from a study of blood T cell repertoires in COVID-19. Study-level information: Samples taken during acute and convalescent COVID-19 were collected in the United States, Italy and Spain. PBMCs, B-cell-depleted T cells, or T cells provided the cDNA or gDNA that made up the material.

CDR1 and CDR2 from the germline V gene are LNHDA and SQIVND (reference sequence). Losses at the gene ends were 3 bases for V and 6 bases for J; bases not matched to a gene: 2. The CDR3 spans 15 residues. In the original workflow: Reference gene primer amplification gave estimated nucleated cell counts. The table came from immunoSEQ multiplex PCR; TCRdb's copy has only in-frame clones and leaves some out. V and J calls and clone size are as listed in that table; D and trimming were resolved from the DNA. This table has hundreds of thousands of clones, around four fifths appearing once. The chain joins TRBV19 to TRBJ2-2, with 12 bases identical to TRBD2. This receptor was taken from a man older than 75 with acute or convalescent COVID-19. Sequences were obtained from peripheral blood. The DNA of the CDR3 is TGTGCCAGTAGTATGCGGACTAGCGGGGCCGGGGAGCTGTTTTTT. Translation gives CASSMRTSGAGELFF.